This TCR beta chain came from a study of T cells in Graves' hyperthyroidism and ophthalmopathy. Notes on this clonotype: Its specificity is not known.

Overall study findings and caveats: Blood samples included most of the expanded thyroid clonotypes exceeding 0.001.

Germline V lookup: CDR1 MNHEY, CDR2 SVGEGT. This CDR3 region has 15 residues. The V and J ends lost 5 bases and 3 bases respectively, with 16 bases between them. A patient was excluded if there was uncontrolled infection, other autoimmune disease, pregnancy or lactation. RNA transcripts gave rise to amplified TCR beta CDR3 regions. When the TCR CDR3 underwent first-round RT-PCR, the HTBI primer set was used. TCRdb passed the multiplex PCR reads through MiXCR, listing each CDR3 protein once. The sample records a few hundred thousand distinct CDR3 sequences, over 15% being singletons. The rearrangement uses TRBV6-2 or TRBV6-3 and TRBJ2-5; D is possibly TRBD1 (6 bases). This receptor was taken from a woman in her sixties with Graves' ophthalmopathy. The sequencing sample was made of blood. The CDR3 spells CASSHGQLGKETQYF. CDR3 bases: TGTGCCAGCAGTCATGGACAGCTAGGAAAAGAGACCCAGTACTTC.